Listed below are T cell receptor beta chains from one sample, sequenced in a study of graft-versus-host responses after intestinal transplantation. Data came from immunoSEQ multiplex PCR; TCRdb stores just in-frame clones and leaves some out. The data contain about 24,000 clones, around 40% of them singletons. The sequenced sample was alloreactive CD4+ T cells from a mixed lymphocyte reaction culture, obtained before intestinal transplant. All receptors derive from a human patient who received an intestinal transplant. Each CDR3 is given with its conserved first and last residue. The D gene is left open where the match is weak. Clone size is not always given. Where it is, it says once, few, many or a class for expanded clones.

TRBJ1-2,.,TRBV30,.,TGTGCCTGGAGCATTGGGGGCGGCTACACCTTC,CAWSIGGGYTF
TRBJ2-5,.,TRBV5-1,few,TGCGCCAGCAGCGTTGAGTACCAAGAGACCCAGTACTTC,CASSVEYQETQYF
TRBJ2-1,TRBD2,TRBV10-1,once,TGCGCCAGCAGCGGACTAGCGGCCGACCACAATGAGCAGTTCTTC,CASSGLAADHNEQFF
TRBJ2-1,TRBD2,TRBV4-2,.,TGTGCCAGCAGCCAAGAACCCGCGGGAGCCTACAATGAGCAGTTCTTC,CASSQEPAGAYNEQFF
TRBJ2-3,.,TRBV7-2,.,TGTGCCAGCAGCACCCCAGGGGGGACAGATACGCAGTATTTT,CASSTPGGTDTQYF
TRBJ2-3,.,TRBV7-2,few,TGTGCCAGCAGCTTAGTGCGTGGGGGGTCAGATACGCAGTATTTT,CASSLVRGGSDTQYF
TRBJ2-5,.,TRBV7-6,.,TGTGCCAGCAGCTTAGGATACAGGTACCAAGAGACCCAGTACTTC,CASSLGYRYQETQYF
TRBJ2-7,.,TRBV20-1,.,TGCAGTGCTAGGTTCAGATACGAGCAGTACTTC,CSARFRYEQYF
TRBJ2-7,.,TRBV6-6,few,TGTGCCAGCAGTCCCCGGACTGGAGCCTACGAGCAGTACTTC,CASSPRTGAYEQYF
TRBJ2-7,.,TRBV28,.,TGTGCCAGCAGCCGGTGGGAGCAGTACTTC,CASSRWEQYF
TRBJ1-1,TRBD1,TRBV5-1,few,TGCGCCAGCAGCCTGGAAACAGGGGTGAACACTGAAGCTTTCTTT,CASSLETGVNTEAFF
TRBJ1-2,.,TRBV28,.,TGTGCCAGCAGTCCCCCTTTTAACTATGGCTACACCTTC,CASSPPFNYGYTF
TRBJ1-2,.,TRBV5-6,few,TGTGCCAGCAGCCCGGGAGAATATGGCTACACCTTC,CASSPGEYGYTF
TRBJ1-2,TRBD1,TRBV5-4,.,TGTGCCAGCAGCAGTCCGGGACAGGGGAGTGCCTATGGCTACACCTTC,CASSSPGQGSAYGYTF
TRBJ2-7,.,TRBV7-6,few,TGTGCCAGCAGCTTAGCGATCGCGGGGGCCAGTGAGCAGTACTTC,CASSLAIAGASEQYF
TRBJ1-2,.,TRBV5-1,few,TGCGCCAGCAGCTTGGACAGGGTTGGAGGCTACACCTTC,CASSLDRVGGYTF